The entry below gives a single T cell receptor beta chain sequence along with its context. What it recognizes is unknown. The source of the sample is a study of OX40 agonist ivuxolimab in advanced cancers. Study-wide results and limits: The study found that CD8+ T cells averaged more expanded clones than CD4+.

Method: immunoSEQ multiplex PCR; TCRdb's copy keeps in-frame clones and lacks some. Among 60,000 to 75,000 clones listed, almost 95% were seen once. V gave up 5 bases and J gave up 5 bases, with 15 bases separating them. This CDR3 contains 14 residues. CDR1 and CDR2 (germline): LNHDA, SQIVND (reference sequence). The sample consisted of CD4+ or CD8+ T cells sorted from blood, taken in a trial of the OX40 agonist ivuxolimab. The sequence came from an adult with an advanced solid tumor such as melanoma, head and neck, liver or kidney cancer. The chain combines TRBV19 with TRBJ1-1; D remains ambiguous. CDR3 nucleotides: TGTGCCAGTAGTTATGGGCCCGGGAGGACTGAAGCTTTCTTT. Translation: CASSYGPGRTEAFF.